The rows below give T cell receptor beta chains drawn from one sample of a study of regulatory T cells in long-lasting Graves disease. One entry per CDR3 protein, called by TCRdb with MiXCR from the multiplex PCR reads. The data contain roughly 510,000 distinct CDR3 sequences, roughly 15% of them seen just once; the ten biggest clones take up around 11%. These same data were also listed under a study on T cells in Graves' hyperthyroidism and ophthalmopathy.

The sample here was peripheral blood mononuclear cells (PBMCs), taken at new diagnosis, from a patient treated with antithyroid drugs. Source of these receptors: a man aged 18 to 30 with Graves disease. Both conserved end residues are part of each CDR3. Fields, in order: D gene, J gene, clone size, V gene, CDR3 protein, CDR3 DNA. The D gene is left open where the match is weak. Clone size is shown for a subset of rows, as once, few, many or a class of expanded clone.

TRBD1,TRBJ2-7,few,TRBV4-2,CASSHRTGDQTYEQYF,TGTGCCAGCAGCCACCGGACAGGGGACCAAACCTACGAGCAGTACTTC
TRBD1,TRBJ2-6,many,TRBV28,CASSLPWTGHSSGANVLTF,TGTGCCAGCAGTTTACCCTGGACAGGGCACAGCTCTGGGGCCAACGTCCTGACTTTC
TRBD2,TRBJ2-1,many,TRBV14,CASSSLSGGSSYNEQFF,TGTGCCAGCAGCTCCTTATCCGGCGGGAGTTCCTACAATGAGCAGTTCTTC
.,TRBJ2-7,.,TRBV25-1,CASSEYRATYEQYF,TGTGCCAGCAGTGAATACAGGGCCACCTACGAGCAGTACTTC
TRBD1,TRBJ1-1,few,TRBV12-3/TRBV12-4,CASSPGTGAWTEAFF,TGTGCCAGCAGTCCAGGGACAGGGGCATGGACTGAAGCTTTCTTT
.,TRBJ2-7,.,TRBV29-1,CSVDLIGSHEQYF,TGCAGCGTCGACCTGATTGGCAGCCACGAGCAGTACTTC
TRBD1,TRBJ2-5,many,TRBV11-2,CASTLTGAETQYF,TGTGCCAGCACATTGACAGGGGCAGAGACCCAGTACTTC
.,TRBJ2-5,.,TRBV7-6,CASSLAGAGLETQYF,TGTGCCAGCAGCTTAGCGGGAGCCGGATTAGAGACCCAGTACTTC
.,TRBJ1-2,many,TRBV6-1,CASSECGAIPNYGYTF,TGTGCCAGCAGTGAATGTGGAGCCATCCCTAACTATGGCTACACCTTC
.,TRBJ2-5,.,TRBV10-3,CAISESRPEGEETQYF,TGTGCCATCAGTGAGTCGCGGCCGGAAGGGGAAGAGACCCAGTACTTC
TRBD2,TRBJ2-3,many,TRBV27,CASSPRGSGRADTQYF,TGTGCCAGCAGTCCCCGGGGCAGCGGGAGGGCAGATACGCAGTATTTT
.,TRBJ2-1,many,TRBV11-2,CASSHRGPHEQFF,TGTGCCAGCAGCCACCGGGGGCCGCATGAGCAGTTCTTC
.,TRBJ1-2,many,TRBV2,CASRSDTAGTYGYTF,TGTGCCAGCAGATCCGACACCGCGGGTACCTATGGCTACACCTTC
.,TRBJ2-7,few,TRBV4-1,CASSQWSVSYEQYF,TGCGCCAGCAGCCAATGGAGTGTCTCCTACGAGCAGTACTTC
TRBD1,TRBJ2-2,many,TRBV5-1,CASSSGTGNTGELFF,TGCGCCAGCAGCTCCGGGACAGGGAACACCGGGGAGCTGTTTTTT
TRBD2,TRBJ2-1,.,TRBV30,CAWSHRGSGTRFF,TGTGCCTGGAGCCACCGGGGTAGCGGGACTCGGTTCTTC
.,TRBJ1-2,many,TRBV2,CASSRGMFDYGYTF,TGTGCCAGCAGCCGGGGGATGTTTGACTATGGCTACACCTTC
.,TRBJ2-2,.,TRBV5-1,CASSLVGGKVTGELFF,TGCGCCAGCAGCTTGGTTGGAGGGAAGGTTACCGGGGAGCTGTTTTTT
TRBD1,TRBJ2-2,.,TRBV13,CASSNDLYRGDTGELFF,TGTGCCAGCAGCAACGACCTTTACAGGGGAGACACCGGGGAGCTGTTTTTT
.,TRBJ2-7,many,TRBV7-9,CASSLGGGQFSYEQYF,TGTGCCAGCAGCTTAGGGGGGGGACAGTTCTCCTACGAGCAGTACTTC
.,TRBJ2-2,.,TRBV19,CASSILRTVGAGELFF,TGTGCCAGTAGTATACTCCGGACCGTCGGAGCCGGGGAGCTGTTTTTT
.,TRBJ2-2,many,TRBV28,CASSFAPGELFF,TGTGCCAGCAGTTTCGCTCCCGGGGAGCTGTTTTTT
TRBD2,TRBJ2-1,few,TRBV27,CASRSLAGDYNEQFF,TGTGCCAGCAGGTCCCTAGCGGGAGACTACAATGAGCAGTTCTTC